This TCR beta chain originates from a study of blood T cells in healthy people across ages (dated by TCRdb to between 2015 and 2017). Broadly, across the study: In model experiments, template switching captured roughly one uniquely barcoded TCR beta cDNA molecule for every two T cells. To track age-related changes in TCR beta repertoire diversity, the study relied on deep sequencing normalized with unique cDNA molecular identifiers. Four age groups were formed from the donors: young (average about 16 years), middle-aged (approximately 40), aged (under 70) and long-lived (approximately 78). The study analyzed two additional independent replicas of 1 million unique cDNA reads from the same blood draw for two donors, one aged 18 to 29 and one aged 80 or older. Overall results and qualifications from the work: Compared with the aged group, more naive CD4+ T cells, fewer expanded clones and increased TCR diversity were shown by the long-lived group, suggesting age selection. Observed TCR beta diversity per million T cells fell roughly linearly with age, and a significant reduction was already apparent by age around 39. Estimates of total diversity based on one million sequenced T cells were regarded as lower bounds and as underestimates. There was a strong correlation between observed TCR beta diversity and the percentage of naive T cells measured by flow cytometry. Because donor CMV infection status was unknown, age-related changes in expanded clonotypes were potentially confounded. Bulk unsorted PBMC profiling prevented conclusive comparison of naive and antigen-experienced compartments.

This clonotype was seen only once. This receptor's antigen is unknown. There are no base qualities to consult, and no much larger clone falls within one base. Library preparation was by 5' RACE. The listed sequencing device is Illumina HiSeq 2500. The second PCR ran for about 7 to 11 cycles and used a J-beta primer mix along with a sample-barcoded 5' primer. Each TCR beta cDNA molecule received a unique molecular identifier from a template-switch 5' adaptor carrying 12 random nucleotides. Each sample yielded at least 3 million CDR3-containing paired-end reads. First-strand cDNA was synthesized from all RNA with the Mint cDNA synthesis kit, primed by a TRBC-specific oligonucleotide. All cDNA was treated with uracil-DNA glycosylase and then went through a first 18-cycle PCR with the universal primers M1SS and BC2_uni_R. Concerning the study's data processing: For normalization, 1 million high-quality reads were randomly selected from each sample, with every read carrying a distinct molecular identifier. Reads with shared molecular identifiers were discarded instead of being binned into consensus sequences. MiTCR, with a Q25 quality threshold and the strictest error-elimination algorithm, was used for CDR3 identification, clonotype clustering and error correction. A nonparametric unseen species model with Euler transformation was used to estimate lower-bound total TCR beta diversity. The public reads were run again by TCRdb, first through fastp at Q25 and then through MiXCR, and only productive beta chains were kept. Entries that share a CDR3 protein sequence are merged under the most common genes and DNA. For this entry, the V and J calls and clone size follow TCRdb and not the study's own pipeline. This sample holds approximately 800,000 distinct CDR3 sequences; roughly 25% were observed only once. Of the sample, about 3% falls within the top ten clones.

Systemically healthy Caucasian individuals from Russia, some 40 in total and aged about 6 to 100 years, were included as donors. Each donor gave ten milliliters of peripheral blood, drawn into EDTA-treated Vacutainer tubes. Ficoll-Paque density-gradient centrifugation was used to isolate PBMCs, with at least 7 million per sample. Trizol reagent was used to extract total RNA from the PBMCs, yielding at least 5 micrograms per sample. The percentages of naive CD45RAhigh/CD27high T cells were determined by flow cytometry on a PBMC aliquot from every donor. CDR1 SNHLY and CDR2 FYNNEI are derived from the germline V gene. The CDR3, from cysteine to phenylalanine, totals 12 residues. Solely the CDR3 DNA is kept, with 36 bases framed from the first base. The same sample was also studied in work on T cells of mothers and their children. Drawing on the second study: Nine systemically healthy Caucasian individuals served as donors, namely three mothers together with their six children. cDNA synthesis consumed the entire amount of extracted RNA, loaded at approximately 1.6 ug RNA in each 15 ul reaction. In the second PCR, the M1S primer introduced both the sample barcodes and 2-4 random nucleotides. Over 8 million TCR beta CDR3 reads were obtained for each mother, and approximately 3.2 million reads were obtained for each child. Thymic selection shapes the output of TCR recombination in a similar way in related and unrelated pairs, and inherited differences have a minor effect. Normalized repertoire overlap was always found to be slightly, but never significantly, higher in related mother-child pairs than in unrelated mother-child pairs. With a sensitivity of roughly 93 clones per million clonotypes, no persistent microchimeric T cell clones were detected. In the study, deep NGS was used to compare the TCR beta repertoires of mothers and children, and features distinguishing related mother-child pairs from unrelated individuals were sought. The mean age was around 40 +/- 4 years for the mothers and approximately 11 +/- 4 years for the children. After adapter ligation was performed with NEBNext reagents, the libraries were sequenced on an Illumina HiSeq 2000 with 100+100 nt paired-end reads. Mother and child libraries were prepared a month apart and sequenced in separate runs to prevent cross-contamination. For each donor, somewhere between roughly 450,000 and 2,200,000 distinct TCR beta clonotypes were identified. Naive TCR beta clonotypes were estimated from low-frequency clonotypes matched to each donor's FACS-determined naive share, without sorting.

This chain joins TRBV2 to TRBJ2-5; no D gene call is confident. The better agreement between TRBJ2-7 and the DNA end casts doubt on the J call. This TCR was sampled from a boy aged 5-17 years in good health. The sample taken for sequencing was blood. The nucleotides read TGTGCCAGCAGTGGAACGGAATACGAGCAGTACTTC. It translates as CASSGTEYEQYF.